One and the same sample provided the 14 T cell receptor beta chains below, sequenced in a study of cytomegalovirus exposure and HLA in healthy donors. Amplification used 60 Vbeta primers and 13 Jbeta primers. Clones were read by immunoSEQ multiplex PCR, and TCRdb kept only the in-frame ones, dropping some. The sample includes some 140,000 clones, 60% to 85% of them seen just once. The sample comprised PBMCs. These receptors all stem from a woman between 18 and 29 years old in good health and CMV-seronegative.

Written as DNA, the CDR3 is TGTGCCAGCAGCCCCTCAGGGGGTGAAAAACTGTTTTTT. As protein: CASSPSGGEKLFF. The rearrangement joins TRBV7-8 to TRBJ1-4; 7 nucleotides align to TRBD1. The germline CDR1 and CDR2 sequences are SGHVS and FQNEAQ. The trim removed 5 bases at V and 7 bases at J, leaving 4 bases unmatched. This CDR3 contains 13 residues.

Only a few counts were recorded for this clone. As DNA, the CDR3 is TGTGCCAGCAGTCATAGGGCCGGCGGGGTTGTTCAAGAGACCCAGTACTTC. Translating gives CASSHRAGGVVQETQYF. The chain uses TRBV5-4 and TRBJ2-5; D possibly corresponds to TRBD2 (6 bases). Germline loops: CDR1 SGHNT, CDR2 YYREEE (reference sequence). V lost 5 bases, J lost 2 bases, and 22 bases lay in between. The CDR3 spans 17 residues.

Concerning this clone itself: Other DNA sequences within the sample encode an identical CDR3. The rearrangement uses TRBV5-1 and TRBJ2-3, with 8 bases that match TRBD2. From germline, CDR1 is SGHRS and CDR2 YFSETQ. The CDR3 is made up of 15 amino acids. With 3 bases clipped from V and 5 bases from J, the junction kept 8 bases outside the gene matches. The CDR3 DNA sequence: TGCGCCAGCAGCTCGAGCGGGAGAGCTGGAGATACGCAGTATTTT. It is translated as CASSSSGRAGDTQYF.

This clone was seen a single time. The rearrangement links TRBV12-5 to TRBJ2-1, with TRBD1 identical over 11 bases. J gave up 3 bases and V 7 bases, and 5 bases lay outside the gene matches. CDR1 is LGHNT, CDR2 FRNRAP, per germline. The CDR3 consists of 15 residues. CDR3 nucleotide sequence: TGTGCTAGTGACCGGACAGGGGGCCGCTACAATGAGCAGTTCTTC. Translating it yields CASDRTGGRYNEQFF.

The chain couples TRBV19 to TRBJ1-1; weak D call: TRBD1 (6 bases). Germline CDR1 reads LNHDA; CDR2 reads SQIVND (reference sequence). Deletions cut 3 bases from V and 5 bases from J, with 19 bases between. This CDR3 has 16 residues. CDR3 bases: TGTGCCAGTAGTATTTCCGCGACAGGAGTTGGAACTGAAGCTTTCTTT. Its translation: CASSISATGVGTEAFF.

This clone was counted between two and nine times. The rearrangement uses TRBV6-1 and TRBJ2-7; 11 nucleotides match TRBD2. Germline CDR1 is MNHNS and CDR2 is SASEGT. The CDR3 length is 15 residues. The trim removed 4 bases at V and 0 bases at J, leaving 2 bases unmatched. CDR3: CASSATSGSSYEQYF. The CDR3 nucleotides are TGTGCCAGCAGTGCTACTAGCGGGAGCTCCTACGAGCAGTACTTC.

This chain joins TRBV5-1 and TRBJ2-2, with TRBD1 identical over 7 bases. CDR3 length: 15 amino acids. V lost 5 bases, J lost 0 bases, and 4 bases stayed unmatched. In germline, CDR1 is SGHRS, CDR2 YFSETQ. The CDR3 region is CASSSGQPNTGELFF. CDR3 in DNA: TGCGCCAGCAGTTCGGGACAGCCGAACACCGGGGAGCTGTTTTTT.

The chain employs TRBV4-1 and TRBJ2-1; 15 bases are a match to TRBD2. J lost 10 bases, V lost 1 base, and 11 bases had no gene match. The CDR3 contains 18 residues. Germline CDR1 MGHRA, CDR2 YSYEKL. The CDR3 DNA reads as TGCGCCAGCAGCCAAGGCCACCTCGGACTAGCGGGAGGGCCGGAGCAGTTCTTC. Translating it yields CASSQGHLGLAGGPEQFF.

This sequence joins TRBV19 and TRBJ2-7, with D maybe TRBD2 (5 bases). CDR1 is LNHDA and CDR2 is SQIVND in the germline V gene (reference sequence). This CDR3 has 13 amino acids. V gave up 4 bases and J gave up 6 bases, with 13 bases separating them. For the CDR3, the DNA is TGTGCCAGTAGTAAAGCCGCTAGCCTCGAGCAGTACTTC. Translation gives CASSKAASLEQYF.

The CDR3, as DNA: TGTGCCAGCAGCGTAGCGGGGACTAGCGGGAGGAGCACAGATACGCAGTATTTT. It specifies CASSVAGTSGRSTDTQYF. This sequence joins TRBV9 and TRBJ2-3; 15 bases are a match to TRBD2. The CDR3 covers 18 residues. After removal of 0 bases from V and 0 bases from J, the junction contained 2 bases not matched to a gene. Germline lookup yields CDR1 SGDLS and CDR2 YYNGEE.

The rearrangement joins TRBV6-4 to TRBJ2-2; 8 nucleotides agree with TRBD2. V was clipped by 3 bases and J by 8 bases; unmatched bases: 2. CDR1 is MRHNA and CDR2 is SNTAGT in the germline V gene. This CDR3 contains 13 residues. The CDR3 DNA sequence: TGTGCCAGCAGTGATAGCGGGAAAGGGGAGCTGTTTTTT. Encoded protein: CASSDSGKGELFF.

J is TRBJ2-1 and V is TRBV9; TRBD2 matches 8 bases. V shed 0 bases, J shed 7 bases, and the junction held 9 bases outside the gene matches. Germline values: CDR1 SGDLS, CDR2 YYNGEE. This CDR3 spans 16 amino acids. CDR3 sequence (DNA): TGTGCCAGCAGCGTAGAGCGGGGGCCATTGGGGAATGAGCAGTTCTTC. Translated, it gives CASSVERGPLGNEQFF.

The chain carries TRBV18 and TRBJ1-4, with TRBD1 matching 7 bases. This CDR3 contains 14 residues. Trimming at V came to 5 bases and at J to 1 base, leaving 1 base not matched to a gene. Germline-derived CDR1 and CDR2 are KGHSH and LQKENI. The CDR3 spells CASSDRETNEKLFF. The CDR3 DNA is TGTGCCAGCTCAGACAGGGAAACTAATGAAAAACTGTTTTTT.

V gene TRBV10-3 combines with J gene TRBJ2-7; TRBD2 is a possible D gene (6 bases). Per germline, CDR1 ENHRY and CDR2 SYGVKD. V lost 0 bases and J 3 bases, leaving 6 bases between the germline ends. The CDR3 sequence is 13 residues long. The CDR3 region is CAISESRDYEQYF. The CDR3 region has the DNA TGTGCCATCAGTGAGTCGCGGGACTACGAGCAGTACTTC.